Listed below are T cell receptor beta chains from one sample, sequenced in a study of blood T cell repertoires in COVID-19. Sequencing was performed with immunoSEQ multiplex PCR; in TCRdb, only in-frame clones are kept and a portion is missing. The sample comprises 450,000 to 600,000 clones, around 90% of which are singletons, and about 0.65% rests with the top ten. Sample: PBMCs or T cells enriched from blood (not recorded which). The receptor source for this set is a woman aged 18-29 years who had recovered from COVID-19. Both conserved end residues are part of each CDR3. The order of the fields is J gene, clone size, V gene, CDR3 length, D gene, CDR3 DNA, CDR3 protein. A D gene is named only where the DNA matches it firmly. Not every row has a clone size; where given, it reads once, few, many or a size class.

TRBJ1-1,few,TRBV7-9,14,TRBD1,TGTGCCAGCAGCTACTTAGACAGGGACACTGAAGCTTTCTTT,CASSYLDRDTEAFF
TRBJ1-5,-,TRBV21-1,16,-,TGTGCCAGCAGCTCAAGTAACGGGTCAAGAAATCAGCCCCAGCATTTT,CASSSSNGSRNQPQHF
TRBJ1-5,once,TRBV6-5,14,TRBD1,TGTGCCAGCAAAGGGGGCTATAGCAATCAGCCCCAGCATTTT,CASKGGYSNQPQHF
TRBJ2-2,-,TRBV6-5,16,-,TGTGCCAGCAGTTACGAGGCCCAGGGTGGGGTCGGGGAGCTGTTTTTT,CASSYEAQGGVGELFF
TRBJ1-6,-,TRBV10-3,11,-,TGTGCCATCAGAGGGAGACAGGTTCTCCACTTT,CAIRGRQVLHF
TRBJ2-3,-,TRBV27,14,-,TGTGCCAGCAGTTTGAGAAGTAACACAGATACGCAGTATTTT,CASSLRSNTDTQYF
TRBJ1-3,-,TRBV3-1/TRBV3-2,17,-,TGTGCCAGCAGCCAAGCTCTTCTATGGGGAGTAGGAAACACCATATATTTT,CASSQALLWGVGNTIYF
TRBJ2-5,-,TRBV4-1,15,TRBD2,TGCGCCAGCAGCCCTACCGGGACTAGCAAAGAGACCCAGTACTTC,CASSPTGTSKETQYF
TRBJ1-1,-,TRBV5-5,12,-,TGTGCCAGCAGCCCATACGGGACTGAAGCTTTCTTT,CASSPYGTEAFF
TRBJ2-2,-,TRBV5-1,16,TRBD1,TGCGCCAGCAGCTGGGACAGCCAGAGACTCACCGGGGAGCTGTTTTTT,CASSWDSQRLTGELFF
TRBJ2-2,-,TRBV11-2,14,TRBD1,TGTGCCAGCAGCCTGGGACAGGGGACCGGGGAGCTGTTTTTT,CASSLGQGTGELFF
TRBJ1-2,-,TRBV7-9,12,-,TGTGCCAGCAGCCCAACAGCTCTTGGCTACACCTTC,CASSPTALGYTF
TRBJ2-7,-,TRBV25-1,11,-,TGTGCCAGCTCCCCCGAGAACGAGCAGTACTTC,CASSPENEQYF
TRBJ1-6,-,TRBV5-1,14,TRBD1,TGCGCCAGCAGCCACGGACAGGGGAGATCACCCCTCCACTTT,CASSHGQGRSPLHF
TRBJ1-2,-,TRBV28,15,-,TGTGCCAGCACCGCCGGGGGGGGCAGTAACTATGGCTACACCTTC,CASTAGGGSNYGYTF
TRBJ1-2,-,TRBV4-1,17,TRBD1,TGCGCCAGCAGCCAAGGGCAGGGGGCGGTGAGTCTGAATGGCTACACCTTC,CASSQGQGAVSLNGYTF
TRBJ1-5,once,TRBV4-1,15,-,TGCGCCAGCAGCCAAGATGCAGGGATCGGCCAGCCCCAGCATTTT,CASSQDAGIGQPQHF
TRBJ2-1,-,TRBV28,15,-,TGTGCCAGCAGTTGGGCCGGAAGCTCCTACAATGAGCAGTTCTTC,CASSWAGSSYNEQFF
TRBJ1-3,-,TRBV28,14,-,TGTGCCAGCAGTGACACGGACTCTGGAAACACCATATATTTT,CASSDTDSGNTIYF
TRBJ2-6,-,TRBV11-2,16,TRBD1,TGTGCCAGCAGTCGTCTCCGGGACAGGGGGCTGGGCGTCCTGACTTTC,CASSRLRDRGLGVLTF
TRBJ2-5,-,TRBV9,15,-,TGTGCCAGCAGCGTAGATGCAGGGTGGGAAGGGACCCAGTACTTC,CASSVDAGWEGTQYF
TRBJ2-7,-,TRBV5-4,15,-,TGTGCCAGCAGCTCTCAGGATTCCTTAGGCTACGAGCAGTACTTC,CASSSQDSLGYEQYF
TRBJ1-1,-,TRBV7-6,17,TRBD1,TGTGCCAGCAGCTGGGGACAGGCCGTTTCATTGAACACTGAAGCTTTCTTT,CASSWGQAVSLNTEAFF
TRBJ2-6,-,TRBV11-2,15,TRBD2,TGTGCCAGCAGCCAAGCGGGGTCTGGGGCCAACGTCCTGACTTTC,CASSQAGSGANVLTF
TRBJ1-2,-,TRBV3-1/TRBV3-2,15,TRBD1,TGTGCCAGCAGCCTTTCAGACAGGGGGGAAAATGGCTACACCTTC,CASSLSDRGENGYTF
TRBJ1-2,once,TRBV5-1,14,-,TGCGCCAGCAGCTTAACCACAGGGATGGATGGCTACACCTTC,CASSLTTGMDGYTF
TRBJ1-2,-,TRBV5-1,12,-,TGCGCCAGCAGCTTGGGTCCGGGAGGCTACACCTTC,CASSLGPGGYTF
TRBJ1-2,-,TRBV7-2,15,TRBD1,TGTGCCAGCAGCCGGACAGGGGAGGGGTACTATGGCTACACCTTC,CASSRTGEGYYGYTF
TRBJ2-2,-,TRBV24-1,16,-,TGTGCCACCAGTGATCAAGGGGGCGCGGGGACCGGGGAGCTGTTTTTT,CATSDQGGAGTGELFF
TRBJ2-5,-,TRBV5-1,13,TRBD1,TGCGCCAGCAGCTACGGGACAGAAGAGACCCAGTACTTC,CASSYGTEETQYF
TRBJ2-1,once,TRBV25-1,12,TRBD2,TGTGCCAGCGGGGAGGGTTACAATGAGCAGTTCTTC,CASGEGYNEQFF
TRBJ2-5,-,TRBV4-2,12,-,TGTGCCAGCAGCCCAGGGCAGGAGACCCAGTACTTC,CASSPGQETQYF
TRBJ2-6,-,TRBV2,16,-,TGTGCCAGCAGGGGCCCGGTGGGCTCTGGGGCCAACGTCCTGACTTTC,CASRGPVGSGANVLTF
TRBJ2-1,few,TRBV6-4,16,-,TGTGCCAGCAGTGGGGTGGGACACACTGATCACAATGAGCAGTTCTTC,CASSGVGHTDHNEQFF
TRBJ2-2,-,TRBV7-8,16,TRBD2,TGTGCCAGCAGCTTTAGCGGGGGGTCGGACACCGGGGAGCTGTTTTTT,CASSFSGGSDTGELFF
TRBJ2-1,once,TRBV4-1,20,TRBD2,TGCGCCAGCAGCCGGTTCCCGGGACTAGCGGGGGCGGAGTCCTACAATGAGCAGTTCTTC,CASSRFPGLAGAESYNEQFF
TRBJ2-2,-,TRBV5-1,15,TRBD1,TGCGCCAGCAGCTTTACAGGGGAAAGGACCGGGGAGCTGTTTTTT,CASSFTGERTGELFF
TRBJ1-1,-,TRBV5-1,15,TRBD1,TGCGCCAGCAGCTGGGCCGGACAGGGGGACACTGAAGCTTTCTTT,CASSWAGQGDTEAFF
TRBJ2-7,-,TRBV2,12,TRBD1,TGTGCCAGCAGCCCACAGGGGGACGAGCAGTACTTC,CASSPQGDEQYF
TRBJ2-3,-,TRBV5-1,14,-,TGCGCCAGCAGCTCCGGGGGAGGCACAGATACGCAGTATTTT,CASSSGGGTDTQYF
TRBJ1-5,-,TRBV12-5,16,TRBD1,TGTGCTAGTGGTTTGGAGACGAAACAGGGGGAACAGCCCCAGCATTTT,CASGLETKQGEQPQHF
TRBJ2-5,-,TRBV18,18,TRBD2,TGTGCCAGCTCACCACCCCTAGGTGATAGCGGGGGGTATGAGACCCAGTACTTC,CASSPPLGDSGGYETQYF
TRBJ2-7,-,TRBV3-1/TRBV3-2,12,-,TGTGCCAGCAGCCAAGCGGGCTACGAGCAGTACTTC,CASSQAGYEQYF
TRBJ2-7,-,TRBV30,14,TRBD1,TGTGCCTGGGCTTCGACAGGGGGTTATGGCGAGCAGTACTTC,CAWASTGGYGEQYF
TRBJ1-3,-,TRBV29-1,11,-,TGCAGCTTCGTTCAGGGAAACACCATATATTTT,CSFVQGNTIYF
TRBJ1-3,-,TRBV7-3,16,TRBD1,TGTGCCAGCAGCGCCGGCCCTGGACAGGGAGGAAACACCATATATTTT,CASSAGPGQGGNTIYF
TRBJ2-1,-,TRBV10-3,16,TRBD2,TGTGCCATCAGGGTAACCGGGGGGGCGAAAAACAATGAGCAGTTCTTC,CAIRVTGGAKNNEQFF
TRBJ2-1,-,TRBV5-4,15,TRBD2,TGTGCCAGCAGCCTGGGACTAGCGGACTACAATGAGCAGTTCTTC,CASSLGLADYNEQFF
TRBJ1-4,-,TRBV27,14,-,TGTGCCAGCAGTTTAGAAGGCAGGAGGGAAAAACTGTTTTTT,CASSLEGRREKLFF
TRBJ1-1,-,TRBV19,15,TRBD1,TGTGCCAGTAGTACCGACAGGGGGTCGAACACTGAAGCTTTCTTT,CASSTDRGSNTEAFF
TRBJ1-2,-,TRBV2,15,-,TGTGCCAGCAGTTCGGAGCGCGGGGGCAACTATGGCTACACCTTC,CASSSERGGNYGYTF
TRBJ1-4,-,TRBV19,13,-,TGTGCCAGCCGGGGAGTTTATAATGAAAAACTGTTTTTT,CASRGVYNEKLFF
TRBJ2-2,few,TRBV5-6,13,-,TGTGCCACGAGGGTATCGACGTTCGGGGAGCTGTTTTTT,CATRVSTFGELFF